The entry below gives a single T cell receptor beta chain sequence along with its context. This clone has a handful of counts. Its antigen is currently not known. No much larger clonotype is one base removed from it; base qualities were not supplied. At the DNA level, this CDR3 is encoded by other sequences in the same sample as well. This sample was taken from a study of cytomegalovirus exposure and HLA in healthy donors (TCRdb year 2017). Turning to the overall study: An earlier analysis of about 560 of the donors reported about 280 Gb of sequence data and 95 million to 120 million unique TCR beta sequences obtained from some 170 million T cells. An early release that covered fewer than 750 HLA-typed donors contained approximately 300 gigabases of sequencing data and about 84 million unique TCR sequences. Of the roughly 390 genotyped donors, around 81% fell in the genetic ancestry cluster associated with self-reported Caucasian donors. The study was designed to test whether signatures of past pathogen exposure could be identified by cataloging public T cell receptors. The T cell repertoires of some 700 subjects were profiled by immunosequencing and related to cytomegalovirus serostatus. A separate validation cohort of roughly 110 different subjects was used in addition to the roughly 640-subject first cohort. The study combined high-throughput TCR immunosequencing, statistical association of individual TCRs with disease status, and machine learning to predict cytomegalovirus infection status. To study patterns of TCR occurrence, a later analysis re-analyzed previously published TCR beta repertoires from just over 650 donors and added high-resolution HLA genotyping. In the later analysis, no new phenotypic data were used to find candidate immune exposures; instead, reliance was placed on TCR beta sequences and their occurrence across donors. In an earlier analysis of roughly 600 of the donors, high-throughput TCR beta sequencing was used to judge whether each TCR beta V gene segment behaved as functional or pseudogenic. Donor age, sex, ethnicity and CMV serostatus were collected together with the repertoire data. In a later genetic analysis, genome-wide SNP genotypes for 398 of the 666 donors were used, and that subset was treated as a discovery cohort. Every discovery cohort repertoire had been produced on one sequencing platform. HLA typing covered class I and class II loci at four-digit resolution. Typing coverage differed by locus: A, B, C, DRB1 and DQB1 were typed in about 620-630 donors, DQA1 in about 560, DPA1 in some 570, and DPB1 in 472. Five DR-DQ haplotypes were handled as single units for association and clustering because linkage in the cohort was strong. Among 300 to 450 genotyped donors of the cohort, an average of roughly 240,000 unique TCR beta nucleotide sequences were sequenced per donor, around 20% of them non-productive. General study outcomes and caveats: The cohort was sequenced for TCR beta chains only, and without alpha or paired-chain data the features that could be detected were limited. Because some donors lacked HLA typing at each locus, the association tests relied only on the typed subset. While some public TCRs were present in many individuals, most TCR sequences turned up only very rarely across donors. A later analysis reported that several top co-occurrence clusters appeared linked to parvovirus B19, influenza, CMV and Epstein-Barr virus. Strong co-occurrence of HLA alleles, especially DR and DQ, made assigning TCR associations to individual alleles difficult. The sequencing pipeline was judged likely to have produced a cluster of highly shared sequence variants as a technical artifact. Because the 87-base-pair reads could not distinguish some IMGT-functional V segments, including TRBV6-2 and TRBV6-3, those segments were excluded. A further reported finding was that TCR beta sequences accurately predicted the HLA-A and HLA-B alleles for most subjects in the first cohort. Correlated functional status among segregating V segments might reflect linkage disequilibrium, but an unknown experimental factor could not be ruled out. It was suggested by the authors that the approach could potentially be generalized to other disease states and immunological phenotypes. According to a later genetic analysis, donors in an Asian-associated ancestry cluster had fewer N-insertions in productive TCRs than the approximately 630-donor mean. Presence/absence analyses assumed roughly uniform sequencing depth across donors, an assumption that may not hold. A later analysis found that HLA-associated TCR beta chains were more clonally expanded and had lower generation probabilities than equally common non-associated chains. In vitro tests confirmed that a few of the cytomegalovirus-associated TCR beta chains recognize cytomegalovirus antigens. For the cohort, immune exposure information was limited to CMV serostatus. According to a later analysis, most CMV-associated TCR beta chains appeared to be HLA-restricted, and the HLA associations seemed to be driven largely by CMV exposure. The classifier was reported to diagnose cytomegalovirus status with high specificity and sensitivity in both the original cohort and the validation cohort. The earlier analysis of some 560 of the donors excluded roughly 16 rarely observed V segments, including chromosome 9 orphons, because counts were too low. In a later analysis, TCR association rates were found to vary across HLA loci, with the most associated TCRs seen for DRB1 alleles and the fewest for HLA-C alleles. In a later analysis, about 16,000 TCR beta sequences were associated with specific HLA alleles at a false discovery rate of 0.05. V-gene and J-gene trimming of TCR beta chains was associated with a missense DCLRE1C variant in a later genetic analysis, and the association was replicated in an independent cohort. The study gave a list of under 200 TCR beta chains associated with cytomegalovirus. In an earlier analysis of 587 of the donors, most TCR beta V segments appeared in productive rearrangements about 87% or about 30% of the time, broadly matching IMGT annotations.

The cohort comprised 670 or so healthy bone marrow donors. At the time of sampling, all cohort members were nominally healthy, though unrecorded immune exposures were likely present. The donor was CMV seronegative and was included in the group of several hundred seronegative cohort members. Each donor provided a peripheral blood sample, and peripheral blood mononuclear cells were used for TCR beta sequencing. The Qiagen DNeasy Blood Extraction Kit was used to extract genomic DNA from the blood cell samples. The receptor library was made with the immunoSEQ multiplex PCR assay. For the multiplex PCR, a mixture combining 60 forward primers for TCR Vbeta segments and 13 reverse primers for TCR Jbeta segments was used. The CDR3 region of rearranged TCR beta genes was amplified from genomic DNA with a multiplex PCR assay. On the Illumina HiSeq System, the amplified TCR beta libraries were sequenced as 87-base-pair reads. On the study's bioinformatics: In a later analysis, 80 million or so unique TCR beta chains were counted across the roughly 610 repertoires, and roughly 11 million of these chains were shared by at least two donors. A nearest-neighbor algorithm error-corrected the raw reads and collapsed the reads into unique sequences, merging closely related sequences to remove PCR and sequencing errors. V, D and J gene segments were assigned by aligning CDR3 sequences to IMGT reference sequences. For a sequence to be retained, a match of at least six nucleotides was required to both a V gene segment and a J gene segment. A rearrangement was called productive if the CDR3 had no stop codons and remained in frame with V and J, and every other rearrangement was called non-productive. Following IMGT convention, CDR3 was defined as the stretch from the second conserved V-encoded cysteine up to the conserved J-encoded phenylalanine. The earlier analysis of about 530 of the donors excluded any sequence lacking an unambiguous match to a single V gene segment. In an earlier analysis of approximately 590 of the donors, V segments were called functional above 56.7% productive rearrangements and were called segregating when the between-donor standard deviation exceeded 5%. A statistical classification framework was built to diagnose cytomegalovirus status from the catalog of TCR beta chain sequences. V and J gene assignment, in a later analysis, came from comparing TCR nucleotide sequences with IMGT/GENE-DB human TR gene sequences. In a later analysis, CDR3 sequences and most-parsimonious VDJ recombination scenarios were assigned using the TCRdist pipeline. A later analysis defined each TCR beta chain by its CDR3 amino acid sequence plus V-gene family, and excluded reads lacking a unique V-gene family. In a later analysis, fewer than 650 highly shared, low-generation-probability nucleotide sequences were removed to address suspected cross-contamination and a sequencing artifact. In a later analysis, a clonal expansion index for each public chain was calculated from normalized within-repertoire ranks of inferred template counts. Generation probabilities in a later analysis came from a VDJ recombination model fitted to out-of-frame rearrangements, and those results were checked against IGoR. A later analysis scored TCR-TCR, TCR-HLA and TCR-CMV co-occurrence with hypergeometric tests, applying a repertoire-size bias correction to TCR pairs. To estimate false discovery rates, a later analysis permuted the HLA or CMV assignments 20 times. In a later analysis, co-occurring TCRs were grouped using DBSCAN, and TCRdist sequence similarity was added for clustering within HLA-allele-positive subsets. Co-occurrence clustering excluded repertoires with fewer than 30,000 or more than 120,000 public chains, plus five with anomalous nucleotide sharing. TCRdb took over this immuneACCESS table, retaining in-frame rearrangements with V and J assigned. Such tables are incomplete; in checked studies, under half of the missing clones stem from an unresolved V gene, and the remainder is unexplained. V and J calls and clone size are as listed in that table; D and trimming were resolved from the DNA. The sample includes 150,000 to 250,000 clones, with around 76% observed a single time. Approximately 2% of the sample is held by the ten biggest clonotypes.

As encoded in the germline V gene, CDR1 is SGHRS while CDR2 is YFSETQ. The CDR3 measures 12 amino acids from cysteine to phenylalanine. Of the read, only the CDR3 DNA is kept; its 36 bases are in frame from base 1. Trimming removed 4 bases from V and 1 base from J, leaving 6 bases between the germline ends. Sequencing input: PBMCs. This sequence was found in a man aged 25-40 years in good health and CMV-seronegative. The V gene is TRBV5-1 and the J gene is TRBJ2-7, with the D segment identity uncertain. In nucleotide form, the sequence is TGCGCCAGCAGCCGAGATTCCTACGAGCAGTACTTC. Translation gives CASSRDSYEQYF.